The T cell receptor beta chain described here comes from a study of tumor-infiltrating lymphocytes in primary liver carcinoma. TCR beta cDNA came from roughly 0.45 ug total RNA, primed with a constant-region primer. It was through three nested multiplex PCR rounds of slightly modified ARM-PCR that TCR beta libraries arose. Investigators reported that the first two PCR rounds, at around 11 cycles each, used TRBV1-TRBV30 forward primers with a C-beta reverse primer. In TCRdb, the multiplex PCR reads were re-called with MiXCR into one record per CDR3 protein. The profile shows 250,000 to 400,000 distinct CDR3 sequences, 50% to 70% of them singletons. The CDR3 extends over 13 amino acids. The germline V gene encodes CDR1 SGHRS and CDR2 YFSETQ. Comment on this clonotype: This may arise from a read error, as a much more abundant clone is one base away.

The study extracted blood RNA from unsorted whole blood and also extracted germline DNA. V and J are TRBV5-1 and TRBJ2-7; a possible D gene is TRBD1 (5 bases). This receptor was taken from a man in his forties or fifties with primary liver carcinoma and hepatitis B virus infection. The sample comprised peripheral blood. CDR3 sequence reads: CASTLGRGYEQYF. The CDR3 DNA reads as TGCGCCAGCACCTTGGGGCGAGGCTACGAGCAGTACTTC. The full variable domain, its missing parts supplied by reference TRBV5-1 and TRBJ2-7, is KAGVTQTPRYLIKTRGQQVTLSCSPISGHRSVSWYQQTPGQGLQFLFEYFSETQRNKGNFPGRFSGRQFSNSRSEMNVSTLELGDSALYLCASTLGRGYEQYFGPGTRLTVT.